This T cell receptor (beta chain) was sequenced for a study of T cells in Graves' hyperthyroidism and ophthalmopathy. Study-wide background: Peripheral blood specimens were obtained at initial diagnosis, prior to any treatment.

RNA transcripts were the template for amplifying TCR beta CDR3 regions. Using the HTBI primer set, a first-round RT-PCR was run on the TCR CDR3. From the multiplex PCR reads, TCRdb called clonotypes with MiXCR, one entry per CDR3 protein. The table has 400,000 to 450,000 distinct CDR3 sequences, roughly 14% seen once. The CDR3 spans 17 residues. J lost 1 base, V lost 3 bases, and 6 bases had no gene match. The V gene's germline CDR1 is SGHTA and CDR2 FQGNSA. Diagnostic decisions used clinical symptoms, serum thyroxine and TRAb, thyroid ultrasound and orbital computed tomography. This clonotype has more than one count but fewer than ten.

Sequenced: blood. This receptor was taken from a man aged 18 to 30 with Graves' ophthalmopathy. The rearrangement uses TRBV7-2 and TRBJ2-5, with 12 bases that match TRBD2. The CDR3 DNA reads TGTGCCAGCAGCTTTTCCCGACTAGCGGGGGCCCAAGAGACCCAGTACTTC. It codes for CASSFSRLAGAQETQYF.